This is a list of T cell receptor beta chains from one sample in a study of blood T cell repertoires in COVID-19. Sequencing used immunoSEQ multiplex PCR; TCRdb keeps in-frame clones, though not all of them. Found here are 450,000 or so clones, roughly 90% of them singletons; the top ten hold approximately 0.92%. Sequenced material: peripheral blood. These receptors were obtained from a young man with COVID-19, enrolled during active disease. Each CDR3 is given with its conserved first and last residue. The order of the fields is CDR3 protein, CDR3 DNA, J gene, V gene, D gene, clone size. D genes are given only for firm matches. Some rows mark clone size as missing; the rest say once, few, many or name a class of expanded clone.

CATSRGPDSYNEQFF,TGTGCCACCAGCAGAGGACCCGACAGTTACAATGAGCAGTTCTTC,TRBJ2-1,TRBV15,NA,NA
CASSIDLSSSNQPQHF,TGTGCCAGTAGTATAGATCTCAGTTCGTCTAATCAGCCCCAGCATTTT,TRBJ1-5,TRBV19,NA,NA
CASSSDRGRGETQYF,TGTGCCAGCAGCTCGGACAGGGGGCGCGGAGAGACCCAGTACTTC,TRBJ2-5,TRBV11-2,TRBD1,NA
CASSQEELAWDTQYF,TGTGCCAGCAGCCAAGAGGAGCTAGCGTGGGATACGCAGTATTTT,TRBJ2-3,TRBV14,NA,few
CASSLNRGTNEKLFF,TGTGCCAGCAGTTTAAATCGGGGGACTAATGAAAAACTGTTTTTT,TRBJ1-4,TRBV27,NA,NA
CASSTTGASYYGYTF,TGCGCCAGCAGCACAACAGGGGCCTCTTACTATGGCTACACCTTC,TRBJ1-2,TRBV5-1,TRBD1,NA
CACNAGTGNTGELFF,TGTGCCTGCAACGCCGGGACAGGGAACACCGGGGAGCTGTTTTTT,TRBJ2-2,TRBV30,TRBD1,NA
CASSATSGSSHEQYF,TGTGCCAGCAGCGCGACGAGCGGGAGTTCCCACGAGCAGTACTTC,TRBJ2-7,TRBV11-3,TRBD2,NA
CASSQIEGGDYEQYF,TGCGCCAGCAGCCAAATAGAGGGTGGAGACTACGAGCAGTACTTC,TRBJ2-7,TRBV4-1,NA,few
CASKGDRGPDTQYF,TGCGCCAGCAAAGGGGACAGGGGCCCAGATACGCAGTATTTT,TRBJ2-3,TRBV5-1,TRBD1,once
CASSLMGTGPDSYGYTF,TGTGCCAGCAGTTTGATGGGGACAGGGCCCGACAGCTATGGCTACACCTTC,TRBJ1-2,TRBV27,TRBD1,NA
CASSATPGLATPNEQFF,TGTGCCAGCAGCGCTACGCCGGGACTAGCGACCCCCAATGAGCAGTTCTTC,TRBJ2-1,TRBV21-1,NA,NA
CASSGAQETQYF,TGCGCCAGCAGCGGAGCGCAAGAGACCCAGTACTTC,TRBJ2-5,TRBV5-1,NA,once